This entry lists 14 T cell receptor beta chains sequenced from one sample in a study of cytomegalovirus exposure and HLA in healthy donors. 60 Vbeta and 13 Jbeta primers were used in PCR. The table came from immunoSEQ multiplex PCR; TCRdb's copy has only in-frame clones and leaves some out. The data hold roughly 140,000 clones, with about three quarters observed a single time. The material sequenced was PBMCs. These receptors were collected from a man between 35 and 55 years old in good health and CMV-seropositive.

This sequence joins TRBV5-5 and TRBJ2-1, with 7 bases identical to TRBD2. Germline trimming cut 1 base from V and 8 bases from J; bases unmatched to any gene: 15. Germline CDR1 SGHKS, CDR2 YYEKEE (reference sequence). This CDR3 contains 17 residues. The CDR3 DNA sequence: TGTGCCAGCAGCTTGCCGGGACGCGGGAGCTTCGTGGATGAGCAGTTCTTC. Amino acids: CASSLPGRGSFVDEQFF.

This clone has just a few counts. The chain recombines TRBV30 with TRBJ2-7, with 10 bases lining up with TRBD2. Germline V gene data show CDR1 as GTSNPN and CDR2 as SVGIG (reference sequence). There are 13 residues in the CDR3. With 5 bases clipped from V and 6 bases from J, the junction kept 7 bases outside the gene matches. The CDR3 DNA follows: TGTGCCTGGTTAGCGGGAGGTTCTCGCGAGCAGTACTTC. This sequence encodes CAWLAGGSREQYF.

The chain links TRBV2 to TRBJ2-3, with D tentatively TRBD1 (6 bases). In germline, CDR1 is SNHLY, CDR2 FYNNEI. V lost 6 bases and J 2 bases, leaving 15 bases between the germline ends. CDR3 length: 15 residues. The CDR3 region is CASRLNRAPTDTQYF. The CDR3, as DNA: TGTGCCAGCAGATTGAACAGGGCCCCCACAGATACGCAGTATTTT.

CDR3 region: CASSRRGPLLAGGDYNEQFF. In DNA form, the CDR3 reads TGTGCCAGCAGCCGAAGGGGCCCTCTACTAGCGGGAGGCGATTACAATGAGCAGTTCTTC. This chain connects TRBV4-2 to TRBJ2-1, with 12 bases aligning to TRBD2. Germline V lookup: CDR1 LGHNA, CDR2 YNFKEQ. The CDR3 runs to 20 residues. The ends lost 4 bases at V and 4 bases at J; junction bases unmatched: 17.

CDR3 in amino acids: CASSATTGTSSYNEQFF. CDR3 coding DNA: TGTGCCAGCAGTGCCACGACAGGGACCAGCTCCTACAATGAGCAGTTCTTC. The chain combines TRBV6-1 with TRBJ2-1, with TRBD1 matching over 7 bases. Germline CDR1 MNHNS, CDR2 SASEGT. The CDR3 runs to 17 residues. The V and J ends lost 4 bases and 0 bases, in that order; junction bases with no gene match: 9.

This chain uses TRBV30 with TRBJ2-1, with 8 bases that match TRBD2. The CDR3 is made up of 16 amino acids. In germline, CDR1 is GTSNPN, CDR2 SVGIG (reference sequence). The trim removed 5 bases at V and 0 bases at J, leaving 9 bases unmatched. CDR3 amino acids: CAWGSGSRSSYNEQFF. CDR3 sequence (DNA): TGTGCCTGGGGCAGCGGGAGCAGGAGCTCCTACAATGAGCAGTTCTTC.

The J gene is TRBJ1-5, the V gene TRBV19; D not certain. The V end lost 5 bases, the J end lost 7 bases, and 15 bases lay between the germline ends. Germline V lookup: CDR1 LNHDA, CDR2 SQIVND (reference sequence). This CDR3 contains 14 residues. This CDR3 is CASSLTASHQPQHF. Written as DNA, the CDR3 is TGTGCCAGTAGTCTTACAGCCTCTCACCAGCCCCAGCATTTT.

This chain connects TRBV14 to TRBJ2-1; 10 bases agree with TRBD2. Germline V gene data show CDR1 as SGHDN and CDR2 as FVKESK. The CDR3 length is 18 residues. V was pared by 3 bases and J by 4 bases, with 12 bases of the junction left unmatched. The DNA of the CDR3 is TGTGCCAGCAGCCATCCCCTTCCTCTAGCGGGAGCTTACAATGAGCAGTTCTTC. The encoded protein is CASSHPLPLAGAYNEQFF.

V gene TRBV5-1 combines with J gene TRBJ2-7; TRBD1 might be the D (6 bases). The CDR3 extends over 14 amino acids. Trimming took 5 bases from V and 3 from J, leaving 15 bases between them. CDR1 SGHRS and CDR2 YFSETQ come from the germline V gene. The CDR3 spells CASRDRSGFYEQYF. For the CDR3, the DNA is TGCGCCAGCAGAGACAGGTCAGGGTTCTACGAGCAGTACTTC.

The chain carries TRBV6-5 and TRBJ1-6, with 7 positions matching TRBD1. From germline, CDR1 is MNHEY and CDR2 SVGAGI. CDR3 length: 15 residues. The V and J ends lost 0 bases and 7 bases, in that order; junction bases with no gene match: 3. This chain's CDR3 is CASSYSIRGNSPLHF. CDR3 nucleotide sequence: TGTGCCAGCAGTTACTCGATCAGGGGGAATTCACCCCTCCACTTT.

The J gene is TRBJ2-5, the V gene TRBV7-8, with unresolved D. Deletions cut 3 bases from V and 5 bases from J, with 10 bases between. Germline CDR1 and CDR2: SGHVS and FQNEAQ. This CDR3 has 13 amino acids. CDR3 residues: CASSFVEAETQYF. The CDR3 coding sequence is TGTGCCAGCAGCTTTGTCGAGGCGGAGACCCAGTACTTC.

The chain links TRBV6-5 to TRBJ2-2; 7 bases map to TRBD1. CDR3 length equals 14 residues. The germline CDR1 and CDR2 sequences are MNHEY and SVGAGI. Trimming at V came to 6 bases and at J to 1 base, leaving 2 bases not matched to a gene. CDR3 bases: TGTGCCAGCAGGAGGGGGCAGAACACCGGGGAGCTGTTTTTT. It encodes CASRRGQNTGELFF.

The rearrangement links TRBV27 to TRBJ1-5, with D maybe TRBD1 (6 bases). V lost 6 bases and J 0 bases, leaving 12 bases between the germline ends. CDR1 is MNHEY, CDR2 SMNVEV, per germline (reference sequence). The CDR3 is 15 residues long. Written as DNA, the CDR3 is TGTGCCAGCAGGGACAGCTTCTATAGCAATCAGCCCCAGCATTTT. Translation gives CASRDSFYSNQPQHF.

This chain uses TRBV30 with TRBJ2-1; TRBD2 matches at 14 bases. Germline lookup yields CDR1 GTSNPN and CDR2 SVGIG (reference sequence). The CDR3 loop spans 18 amino acids. The V segment lost 3 bases and the J segment 9 bases; nucleotides outside the gene matches: 16. The CDR3 region has the DNA TGTGCCTGGAGAGAACGCATGGGACTAGCGGGAGTCGGAGCTGAGCAGTTCTTC. As protein: CAWRERMGLAGVGAEQFF.